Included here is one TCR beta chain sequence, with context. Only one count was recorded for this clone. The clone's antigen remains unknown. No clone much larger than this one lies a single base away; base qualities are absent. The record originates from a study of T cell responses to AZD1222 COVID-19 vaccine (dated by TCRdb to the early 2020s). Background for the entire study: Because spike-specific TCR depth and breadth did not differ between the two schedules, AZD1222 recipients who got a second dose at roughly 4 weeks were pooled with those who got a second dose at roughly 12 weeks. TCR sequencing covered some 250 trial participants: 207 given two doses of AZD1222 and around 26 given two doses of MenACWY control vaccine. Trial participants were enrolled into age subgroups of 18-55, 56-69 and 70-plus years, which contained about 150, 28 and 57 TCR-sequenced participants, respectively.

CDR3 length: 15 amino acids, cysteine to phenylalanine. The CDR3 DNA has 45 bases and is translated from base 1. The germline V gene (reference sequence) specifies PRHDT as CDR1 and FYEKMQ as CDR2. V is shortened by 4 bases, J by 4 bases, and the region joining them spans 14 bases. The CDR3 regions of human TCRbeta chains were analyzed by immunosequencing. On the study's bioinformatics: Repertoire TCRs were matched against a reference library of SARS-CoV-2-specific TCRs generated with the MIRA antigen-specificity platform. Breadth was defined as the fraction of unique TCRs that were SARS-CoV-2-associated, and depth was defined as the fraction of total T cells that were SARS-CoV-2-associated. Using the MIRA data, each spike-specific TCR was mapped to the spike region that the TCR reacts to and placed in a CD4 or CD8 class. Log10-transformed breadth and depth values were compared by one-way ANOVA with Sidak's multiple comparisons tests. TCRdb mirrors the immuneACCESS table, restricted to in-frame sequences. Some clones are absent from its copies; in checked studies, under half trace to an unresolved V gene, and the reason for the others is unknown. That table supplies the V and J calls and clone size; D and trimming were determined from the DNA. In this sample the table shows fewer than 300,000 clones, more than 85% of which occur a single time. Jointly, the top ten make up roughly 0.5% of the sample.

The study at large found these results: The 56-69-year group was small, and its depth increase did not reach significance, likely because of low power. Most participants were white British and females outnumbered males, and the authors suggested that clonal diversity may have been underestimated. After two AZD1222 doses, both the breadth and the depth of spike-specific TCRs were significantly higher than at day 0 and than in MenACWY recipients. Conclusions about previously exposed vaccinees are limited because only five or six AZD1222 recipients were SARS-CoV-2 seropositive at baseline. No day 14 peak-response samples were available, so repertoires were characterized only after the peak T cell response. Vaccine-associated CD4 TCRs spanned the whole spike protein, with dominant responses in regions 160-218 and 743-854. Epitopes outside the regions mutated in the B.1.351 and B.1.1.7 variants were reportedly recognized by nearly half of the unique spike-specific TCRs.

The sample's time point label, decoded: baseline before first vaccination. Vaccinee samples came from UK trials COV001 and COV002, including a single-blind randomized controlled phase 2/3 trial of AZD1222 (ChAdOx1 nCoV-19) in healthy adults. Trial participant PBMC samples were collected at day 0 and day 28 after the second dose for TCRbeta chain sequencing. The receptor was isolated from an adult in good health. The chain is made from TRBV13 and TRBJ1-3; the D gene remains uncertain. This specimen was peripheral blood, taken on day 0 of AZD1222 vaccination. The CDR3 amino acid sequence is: CASSYLSATGNTIYF. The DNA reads TGTGCCAGCAGCTACCTCTCAGCGACAGGAAACACCATATATTTT.